This T cell receptor (beta chain) was recorded in a study of patients and donors after allogeneic stem cell transplantation. TCRdb re-derived calls from the RT-PCR reads in MiXCR, one entry per CDR3 protein. The data show approximately 140,000 distinct CDR3 sequences, about 36% seen once. This CDR3 spans 12 amino acids. Trimming pared 1 base from V and 6 bases from J, leaving 6 bases between. Sequenced material: blood, either unsorted or a sorted T cell fraction (not recorded which). The clonotype was recovered from a human donor who was either an allogeneic HSCT recipient or a stem cell or donor lymphocyte infusion donor (not recorded which). It is not recorded whose cells these are; they may come from a transplant donor. The V gene is TRBV12-3 or TRBV12-4, the J gene TRBJ1-1, with D unresolved. Here the CDR3 DNA reads TGTGCCAGCAGTTTAGGGATCCCTGAAGCTTTCTTT. Its translation: CASSLGIPEAFF.